A single sample is the source of the 25 T cell receptor beta chains below, sequenced in a study of T cell responses to AZD1222 COVID-19 vaccine. This table comes from immunoSEQ multiplex PCR, and its TCRdb copy is limited to in-frame clones, with some not included. In the table there are 140,000 to 150,000 clones, roughly 92% of which are singletons. The sample consisted of peripheral blood, taken on day 0 of AZD1222 vaccination. The receptors stem from an adult in good health.

The chain is built from TRBV28 and TRBJ1-6, with TRBD1 as a possible D gene (5 bases). CDR1 is MDHEN and CDR2 is SYDVKM in the germline V gene. The CDR3 runs to 16 residues. Trimming cost V 8 bases and J 4 bases, with 18 bases left between them. The CDR3 loop is CASGRAGILYNSPLHF. CDR3 nucleotide sequence: TGTGCCAGCGGCCGGGCAGGGATCTTATATAATTCACCCCTCCACTTT.

The chain uses TRBV7-2 and TRBJ2-1; D might be TRBD1 (5 bases). Trimming removed 7 bases at V and 0 bases at J, with 13 bases between. The CDR3 loop spans 15 amino acids. Germline CDR1 SGHTA, CDR2 FQGNSA. The CDR3 sequence: CASNQQASSYNEQFF. The DNA of the CDR3 is TGTGCCAGCAACCAACAGGCGAGCTCCTACAATGAGCAGTTCTTC. Full variable domain (remainder filled in from reference TRBV7-2 and TRBJ2-1): GAGVSQSPSNKVTEKGKDVELRCDPISGHTALYWYRQSLGQGLEFLIYFQGNSAPDKSGLPSDRFSAERTGGSVSTLTIQRTQQEDSAVYLCASNQQASSYNEQFFGPGTRLTVL.

The genes are TRBV6-2 or TRBV6-3 and TRBJ1-5; TRBD1 might be the D (5 bases). CDR3 length equals 14 residues. V gave up 1 base and J gave up 3 bases, with 7 bases separating them. From germline, CDR1 is MNHEY and CDR2 SVGEGT. CDR3 bases: TGTGCCAGCAGTTACTGGGGACCCAATCAGCCCCAGCATTTT. It codes for CASSYWGPNQPQHF.

This rearrangement joins TRBV28 to TRBJ2-4, with D perhaps matching TRBD2 (6 bases). V shed 8 bases and J shed 1 base, with 18 bases lying between them. The CDR3 spans 16 residues. CDR1 is MDHEN and CDR2 is SYDVKM in the germline V gene. CDR3 protein: CASQVLGDSAKNIQYF. The DNA for the CDR3 is TGTGCCAGCCAAGTTTTGGGGGACTCGGCCAAAAACATTCAGTACTTC. Supplemented by reference TRBV28 and TRBJ2-4, the full variable domain reads DVKVTQSSRYLVKRTGEKVFLECVQDMDHENMFWYRQDPGLGLRLIYFSYDVKMKEKGDIPEGYSVSREKKERFSLILESASTNQTSMYLCASQVLGDSAKNIQYFGAGTRLSVL.

The chain recombines TRBV6-6 with TRBJ2-7; D remains ambiguous. The germline V and J ends were trimmed by 0 bases and 2 bases, with 8 bases remaining between them. The CDR3 has 14 amino acids. CDR1 and CDR2 (germline): MNHNY, SVGAGI (reference sequence). CDR3 protein: CASSYSTSTYEQYF. The CDR3 DNA sequence: TGTGCCAGCAGTTACTCTACCTCTACCTACGAGCAGTACTTC.

This chain uses TRBV10-3 with TRBJ2-1, with D perhaps matching TRBD1 or TRBD2 (5 bases each). Germline loops: CDR1 ENHRY, CDR2 SYGVKD. With 0 bases removed from V and 9 bases from J, the gap between germline ends came to 21 bases. The CDR3 is 17 residues long. CDR3 sequence (DNA): TGTGCCATCAGTGAGTCGATTGGACCCCGCTTTGGGACTGAGCAGTTCTTC. Protein sequence: CAISESIGPRFGTEQFF.

The V call is TRBV28, the J call TRBJ2-5; D not certain. Germline CDR1 is MDHEN and CDR2 is SYDVKM. CDR3 length: 14 amino acids. Trimming took off 2 bases at V and 2 bases at J, with 9 bases between the two ends. The CDR3 region is CASSLGQEQETQYF. CDR3 DNA: TGTGCCAGCAGTTTAGGTCAGGAACAAGAGACCCAGTACTTC.

The chain employs TRBV9 and TRBJ2-2, with TRBD2 as a possible D gene (5 bases). Germline V CDR1 and CDR2: SGDLS, YYNGEE. This CDR3 comprises 14 residues. With 0 bases removed from V and 4 bases from J, the gap between germline ends came to 7 bases. The CDR3 spells CASSVVAGTGELFF. CDR3 DNA sequence: TGTGCCAGCAGCGTAGTGGCGGGCACCGGGGAGCTGTTTTTT.

This rearrangement joins TRBV6-5 to TRBJ2-5; 10 nucleotides line up with TRBD1. With V trimmed by 4 bases and J by 1 base, 6 bases remained unmatched. The germline V gene encodes CDR1 MNHEY and CDR2 SVGAGI. The CDR3 spans 16 residues. As DNA, the CDR3 is TGTGCCAGCAGTTTAGGGACAGGGGACATCCAAGAGACCCAGTACTTC. It codes for CASSLGTGDIQETQYF.

CDR3 in amino acids: CASSGGGQETYEQYF. The CDR3 DNA reads TGTGCCAGCAGCGGAGGGGGACAGGAAACCTACGAGCAGTACTTC. V usage is TRBV9 and J usage is TRBJ2-7, with TRBD1 matching 8 bases. The germline gives CDR1 SGDLS, CDR2 YYNGEE. The trim removed 3 bases at V and 2 bases at J, leaving 7 bases unmatched. There are 15 residues in the CDR3.

V and J are TRBV12-3 or TRBV12-4 and TRBJ2-5; the match to TRBD1 covers 8 bases. The junction had 6 bases not matched to a gene; V was cut back by 5 bases and J by 7 bases. The CDR3 totals 13 residues. CDR3 sequence: CASSLGQGSTQYF. The DNA of the CDR3 is TGTGCCAGCAGTCTCGGACAGGGTTCGACCCAGTACTTC.

The J gene is TRBJ1-4, the V gene TRBV7-8; TRBD1 is a possible D gene (6 bases). This CDR3 region has 14 residues. Germline loops: CDR1 SGHVS, CDR2 FQNEAQ. Trimming stripped 2 bases from V and 5 bases from J, with 9 bases between. The CDR3 here is CASSLRQANEKLFF. The CDR3 DNA follows: TGTGCCAGCAGCTTAAGACAGGCCAATGAAAAACTGTTTTTT.

The chain uses TRBV27 and TRBJ2-1; D possibly corresponds to TRBD2 (6 bases). The CDR3 is 13 amino acids. Trimming shortened V by 5 bases and J by 8 bases, and 13 bases separated the two germline ends. CDR1 and CDR2 (germline): MNHEY, SMNVEV (reference sequence). CDR3 sequence (DNA): TGTGCCAGCAGTCTGCAACTAGCCGATGAGCAGTTCTTC. Amino acid sequence: CASSLQLADEQFF.

The chain links TRBV18 to TRBJ1-2; D might be TRBD1 (5 bases). The CDR3 runs to 14 residues. V was clipped by 3 bases and J by 5 bases, with 13 bases between them. Germline V lookup: CDR1 KGHSH, CDR2 LQKENI. DNA of the CDR3: TGTGCCAGCTCACCGCAGGGAGAGGAATATGGCTACACCTTC. Translation: CASSPQGEEYGYTF.

V gene TRBV19 combines with J gene TRBJ1-4; 9 bases fit TRBD1. CDR1 and CDR2 from the germline V gene are LNHDA and SQIVND (reference sequence). Trimming at V came to 5 bases and at J to 8 bases, leaving 21 bases not matched to a gene. The CDR3 runs to 19 residues. CDR3 sequence (DNA): TGTGCCAGTAGTTCACTCGCAACCGCCGGGACAGGGATTGGCGAAAAACTGTTTTTT. Residues: CASSSLATAGTGIGEKLFF.

The rearrangement joins TRBV3-1 (or the pseudogene TRBV3-2) to TRBJ1-1; 7 bases are shared with TRBD1. Germline CDR1 reads LGHDT; CDR2 reads YNNKEL (reference sequence). V was clipped by 4 bases and J by 5 bases; unmatched bases: 10. The length of the CDR3 is 15 residues. CDR3 region: CASSPVPTGRTEAFF. CDR3 sequence (DNA): TGTGCCAGCAGCCCAGTTCCGACAGGGAGGACTGAAGCTTTCTTT.

The chain is built from TRBV19 and TRBJ2-7, with D possibly matching TRBD1 (6 bases). CDR1 LNHDA and CDR2 SQIVND come from the germline V gene (reference sequence). Trimming left V 3 bases short and J 7 bases short, with 19 bases between. The CDR3 length is 15 residues. CDR3 sequence reads: CASSINDRTTGEQYF. The DNA for the CDR3 is TGTGCCAGTAGTATTAATGACAGGACGACGGGAGAGCAGTACTTC.

This clone was seen a single time. The rearrangement joins TRBV11-3 to TRBJ2-1, with D uncertain. Germline V gene lookup returns CDR1 SGHNT and CDR2 YENEEA. The length of the CDR3 is 14 residues. The V end was cut by 1 base, the J end by 9 bases, with 13 bases between. The CDR3 protein is CASSLGTPAGEQFF. In nucleotides, the CDR3 is TGTGCCAGCAGCTTAGGGACGCCGGCAGGTGAGCAGTTCTTC.

The chain uses TRBV4-2 and TRBJ2-3; D is possibly TRBD1 (6 bases). Trimming removed 0 bases at V and 4 bases at J, with 11 bases between. The germline V gene encodes CDR1 LGHNA and CDR2 YNFKEQ. The CDR3 is 15 amino acids. The CDR3 protein is CASSQDNRVADTQYF. CDR3 coding DNA: TGTGCCAGCAGCCAAGATAACAGGGTCGCAGATACGCAGTATTTT.

This clone was recorded once. V and J are TRBV19 and TRBJ1-6, with D unclear. Germline lookup yields CDR1 LNHDA and CDR2 SQIVND (reference sequence). V was shortened by 6 bases and J by 0 bases, with 6 bases between the two germline ends. The CDR3 is made up of 14 amino acids. The DNA of the CDR3 is TGTGCCAGTAGGACGAGCTCCTATAATTCACCCCTCCACTTT. Its protein product is CASRTSSYNSPLHF.

The chain recombines TRBV15 with TRBJ1-1; a possible D gene is TRBD1 (6 bases). The CDR3 totals 13 residues. Per the germline V gene, CDR1 is LNHNV and CDR2 is YYDKDF (reference sequence). With 6 bases removed from V and 9 bases from J, the gap between germline ends came to 17 bases. The CDR3 is CATRGLVRGKAFF. CDR3 DNA sequence: TGTGCCACCAGAGGGTTGGTAAGGGGGAAAGCTTTCTTT.

The chain is built from TRBV3-1 (or the pseudogene TRBV3-2) and TRBJ1-5, with D maybe TRBD1 (5 bases). From germline, CDR1 is LGHDT and CDR2 YNNKEL (reference sequence). The CDR3 has 14 residues. Trimming pared 1 base from V and 3 bases from J, leaving 7 bases between. DNA of the CDR3: TGTGCCAGCAGCCAAGGACAGTTCAATCAGCCCCAGCATTTT. Translated, it gives CASSQGQFNQPQHF.

This chain connects TRBV25-1 to TRBJ2-2; 10 positions agree with TRBD1. Trimming cost V 6 bases and J 7 bases; bases outside gene matches: 2. In germline, CDR1 is MGHDK, CDR2 SYGVNS. The CDR3 spans 13 residues. This CDR3 is CASRGQGNGELFF. The CDR3 DNA sequence: TGTGCCAGCAGGGGACAGGGGAACGGGGAGCTGTTTTTT.

This clone has more than one count but fewer than ten. V and J are TRBV5-4 and TRBJ2-6; D remains unclear. Germline lookup yields CDR1 SGHNT and CDR2 YYREEE (reference sequence). V lost 4 bases to trimming and J lost 4 bases, with 9 bases between them. The CDR3 is 14 amino acids. The CDR3 reads CASSLLLGANVLTF. CDR3 coding DNA: TGTGCCAGCAGCCTTTTACTAGGGGCCAACGTCCTGACTTTC. Full variable domain (rest looked up from reference TRBV5-4 and TRBJ2-6): ETGVTQSPTHLIKTRGQQVTLRCSSQSGHNTVSWYQQALGQGPQFIFQYYREEENGRGNFPPRFSGLQFPNYSSELNVNALELDDSALYLCASSLLLGANVLTFGAGSRLTVL.

The chain carries TRBV11-1 and TRBJ1-1; D is perhaps TRBD1 (5 bases). Trimming removed 5 bases at V and 4 bases at J, with 11 bases between. Germline V CDR1 and CDR2: SGHAT, FQDESV (reference sequence). This CDR3 contains 13 residues. The CDR3 sequence is CASSPWGGTEAFF. CDR3 sequence (DNA): TGTGCCAGCAGCCCCTGGGGCGGCACTGAAGCTTTCTTT.